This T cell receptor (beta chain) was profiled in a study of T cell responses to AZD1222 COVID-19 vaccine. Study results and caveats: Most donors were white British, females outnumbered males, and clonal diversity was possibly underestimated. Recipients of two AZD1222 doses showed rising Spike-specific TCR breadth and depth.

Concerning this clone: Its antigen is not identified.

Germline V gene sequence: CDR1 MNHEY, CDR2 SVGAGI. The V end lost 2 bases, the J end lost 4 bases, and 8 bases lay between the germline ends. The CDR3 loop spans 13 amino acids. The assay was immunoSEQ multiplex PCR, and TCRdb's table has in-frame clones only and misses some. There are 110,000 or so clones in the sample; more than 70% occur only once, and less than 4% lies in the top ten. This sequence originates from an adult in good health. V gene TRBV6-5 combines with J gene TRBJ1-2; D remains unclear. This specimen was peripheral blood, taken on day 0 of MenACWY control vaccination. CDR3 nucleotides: TGTGCCAGCAGTTACAAGGGTGGCTATGGCTACACCTTC. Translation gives CASSYKGGYGYTF.